These T cell receptor beta chains were read from a single sample in a study of OX40 agonist ivuxolimab in advanced cancers. TCRdb's copy holds only in-frame clones and misses some; the assay was immunoSEQ multiplex PCR. The table has fewer than 55,000 clones, around nine tenths seen once; the top ten hold 14% to 15%. The starting material was CD4+ or CD8+ T cells sorted from blood, obtained in a trial of the OX40 agonist ivuxolimab. The receptors originated from an adult with an advanced solid tumor such as melanoma, head and neck, liver or kidney cancer. The conserved cysteine and the conserved F or W are not part of the CDR3 here. Each record gives: V gene, J gene, CDR3 protein.

TRBV30	TRBJ1-6	AWDNYNSPLH
TRBV7-9	TRBJ1-4	ASRGALATNEKLF
TRBV2	TRBJ2-3	ASSDPSGESDTQY
TRBV19	TRBJ1-1	ASSLQGYTEAF
TRBV6-5	TRBJ2-3	ASSVTGSSTDTQY
TRBV29-1	TRBJ1-2	SVEAISYGYT
TRBV4-3	TRBJ1-4	ASSQSRQGREKLF
TRBV21-1	TRBJ1-3	ASSKAKRESGNTIY
TRBV4-1	TRBJ2-7	ASSPRDRGGYEQY
TRBV18	TRBJ2-3	ASSPDRGLEDTQY
TRBV9	TRBJ1-1	ASSGTEPEAF
TRBV19	TRBJ2-2	ASMEGTGELF
TRBV2	TRBJ2-5	ASSALFSGARETQY
TRBV5-1	TRBJ2-7	ASSLSVAGGSYEQY
TRBV20-1	TRBJ2-2	SAMTGGELF
TRBV4-1	TRBJ2-7	ASSQEEGTGGYEQY
TRBV19	TRBJ1-2	ASSWTGVGYT
TRBV11-2	TRBJ1-3	ASSFWGSGNTIY
TRBV7-9	TRBJ2-2	ASSLIVGRPSNTGELF
TRBV19	TRBJ2-3	ASSITGGGTDTQY
TRBV2	TRBJ1-2	ASTLNGVSGYGYT
TRBV19	TRBJ2-1	ASSISLAGAVIGQF
TRBV7-7	TRBJ1-4	ASSSDLNEKLF
TRBV18	TRBJ1-1	ASSPAGTALNTEAF
TRBV5-6	TRBJ1-4	ASSPGPGQGRRLF
TRBV11-2	TRBJ2-7	ASSLYGGYEQY
TRBV4-1	TRBJ2-7	ASSQGTGYEQY
TRBV4-2	TRBJ1-1	ASSQSTSEGGTEAF
TRBV5-4	TRBJ2-3	ASSFEYADTQY
TRBV11-3	TRBJ2-7	ASSRQAIYEQY
TRBV27	TRBJ2-5	ASSLGGNRQETQY
TRBV7-9	TRBJ2-3	ASSQGRDTQY
TRBV4-3	TRBJ2-7	ASSQDGNRLNEQY
TRBV19	TRBJ2-2	ASSITGGNTGELF
TRBV6-5	TRBJ2-1	ASSHTSGGVNEQF
TRBV9	TRBJ2-7	ASSVGNRVNYEQY
TRBV7-9	TRBJ2-1	ASSLRLAGTYNEQF
TRBV4-2	TRBJ2-1	ASSQETGGGRNEQF
TRBV7-3	TRBJ2-3	ASSLNRGRDTQY
TRBV6-1	TRBJ2-3	ASSDGGATDTQY
TRBV7-6	TRBJ1-2	ASSPGQGRLYGYT
TRBV15	TRBJ2-5	ATSRASGGETQY
TRBV10-3	TRBJ1-2	AISESGQSNYGYT
TRBV19	TRBJ2-3	ASSMGQGTDTQY
TRBV27	TRBJ2-7	ASSLSGGSGMTYEQY
TRBV7-2	TRBJ2-7	ASSQTSASPYEQY